This T cell receptor beta chain was identified in a study of Ad26.COV2.S vaccination and SARS-CoV-2 variants. Study in general: Ad26.COV2.S shots went into the muscle once or twice, 56 days apart. General observations from the study: Measures of TCR breadth and depth may have fallen short of total T cell responses.

Treatment noted: 15 to 20 received Ad26.COV2.S at low or high dose, single or two shots; about 5 received placebo; per-sample allocation not given. After the first vaccine or placebo injection, samples were drawn on day 63. Donor was an adult aged 18-55 years in Boston. Vaccination employed an Ad26 vector expressing the Wuhan-strain SARS-CoV-2 spike. As concerns this clone: The target antigen is unknown.

Clones were read by immunoSEQ multiplex PCR, and TCRdb kept only the in-frame ones, dropping some. The data show some 290,000 clones, roughly 80% seen once. CDR1 and CDR2 from the germline V gene are SGHTS and YDEGEE. This CDR3 region has 15 residues. After removal of 2 bases from V and 7 bases from J, the junction contained 4 bases not matched to a gene. The chain uses TRBV5-8 and TRBJ1-6, with 9 bases fitting TRBD1. The source is a person aged 18 to 59 who received the Ad26.COV2.S COVID-19 vaccine or a placebo. The sample was peripheral blood, taken in a trial of Ad26.COV2.S vaccine versus placebo. The CDR3 is CASSFSDRGNSPLHF. CDR3 nucleotides: TGTGCCAGCAGCTTTTCTGACAGGGGGAATTCACCCCTCCACTTT.